This T cell receptor (beta chain) was identified during a study of blood T cell repertoires in COVID-19. Whole-study context: Nucleic acid was either cDNA or gDNA, and it came from T cells, B-cell-depleted T cells, or PBMCs.

Authors' processing steps: From reference gene primer amplification, estimates of nucleated cell counts were derived. Data came from immunoSEQ multiplex PCR; TCRdb stores just in-frame clones and leaves some out. V and J calls and clone size are copied from that table; D and trimming were computed from the DNA. The repertoire includes some 210,000 clones, about 91% of them detected once, and more than 4.5% sits in the top ten. CDR3 size: 16 residues. With V trimmed by 2 bases and J by 8 bases, 10 bases remained unmatched. Looked up from germline, CDR1 is SGDLS and CDR2 is YYNGEE. The chain employs TRBV9 and TRBJ1-4; TRBD1 aligns across 9 bases. Sequencing was performed on peripheral blood. The sequence was collected from a woman aged 40-49 years with acute or convalescent COVID-19. The CDR3 sequence is CASSVRDRESWEKLFF. DNA of the CDR3: TGTGCCAGCAGCGTCCGGGACAGGGAAAGTTGGGAAAAACTGTTTTTT.